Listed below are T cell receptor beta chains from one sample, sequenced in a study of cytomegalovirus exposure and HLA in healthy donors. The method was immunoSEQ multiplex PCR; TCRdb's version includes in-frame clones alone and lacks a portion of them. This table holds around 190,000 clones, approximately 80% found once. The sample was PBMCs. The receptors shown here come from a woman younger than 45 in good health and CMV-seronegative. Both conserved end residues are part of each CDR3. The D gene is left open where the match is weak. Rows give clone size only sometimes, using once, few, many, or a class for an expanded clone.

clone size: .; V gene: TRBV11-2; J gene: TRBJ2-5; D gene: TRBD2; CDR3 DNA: TGTGCCAGCAGCTTAGGTGAAGCGGGGGGCCAAGAGACCCAGTACTTC; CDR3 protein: CASSLGEAGGQETQYF
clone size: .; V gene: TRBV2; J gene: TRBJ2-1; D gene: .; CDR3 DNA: TGTGCCAGCAGTGAGTCACTAGGTCGGATCAGTGAGCAGTTCTTC; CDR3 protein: CASSESLGRISEQFF
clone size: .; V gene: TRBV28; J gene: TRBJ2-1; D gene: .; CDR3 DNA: TGTGCCAGCAGTTTACTCCGGCAGGTTGAGCAGTTCTTC; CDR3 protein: CASSLLRQVEQFF
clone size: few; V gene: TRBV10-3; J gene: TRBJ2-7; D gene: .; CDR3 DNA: TGTGCCATCAGTGAGGGCGAGGTCTACCTGGGGCAGTACTTC; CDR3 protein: CAISEGEVYLGQYF
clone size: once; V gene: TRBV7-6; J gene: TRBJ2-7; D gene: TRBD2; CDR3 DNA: TGTGCCAGCAGCTTAGACCCCCAAATAGCGGGGGGTTACGAGCAGTACTTC; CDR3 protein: CASSLDPQIAGGYEQYF
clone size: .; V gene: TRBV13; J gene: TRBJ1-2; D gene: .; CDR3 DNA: TGTGCCAGCAGCTTAAGCACAGGAGTGGGCTACCCCTTC; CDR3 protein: CASSLSTGVGYPF
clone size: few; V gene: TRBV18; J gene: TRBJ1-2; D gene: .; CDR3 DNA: TGTGCCAGCTCACCGCCCGCGAACTATTATGGCTACACCTTC; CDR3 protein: CASSPPANYYGYTF
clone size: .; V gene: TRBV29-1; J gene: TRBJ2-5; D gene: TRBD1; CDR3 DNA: TGCAGCTTACGGACAGGGATACAAGAGACCCAGTACTTC; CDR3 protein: CSLRTGIQETQYF
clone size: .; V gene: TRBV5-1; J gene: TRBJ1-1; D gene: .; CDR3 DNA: TGCGCCAGCAGCCCACAGGGTGCGAACACTGAAGCTTTCTTT; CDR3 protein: CASSPQGANTEAFF
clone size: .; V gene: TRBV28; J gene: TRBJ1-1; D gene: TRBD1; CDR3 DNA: TGTGCCAGCAGCTTTCCGGGGACAGGGGGTCTCGCTGAAGCTTTCTTT; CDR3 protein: CASSFPGTGGLAEAFF
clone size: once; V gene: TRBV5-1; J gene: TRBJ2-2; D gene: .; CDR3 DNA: TGCGCCAGCAGCTCCGCACCAGACACCGGGGAGCTGTTTTTT; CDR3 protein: CASSSAPDTGELFF
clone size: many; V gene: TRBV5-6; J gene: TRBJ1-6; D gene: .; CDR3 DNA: TGTGCCAGCAGCTTGGCCCTGCCGGGGTATTCACCCCTCCACTTT; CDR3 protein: CASSLALPGYSPLHF
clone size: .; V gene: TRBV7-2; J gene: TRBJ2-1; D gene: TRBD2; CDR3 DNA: TGTGCCAGCAGCTTAGCGTGGACTAGCGGCAACAATGAGCAGTTCTTC; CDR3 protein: CASSLAWTSGNNEQFF
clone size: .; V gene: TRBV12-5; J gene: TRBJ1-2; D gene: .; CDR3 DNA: TGTGCTAGTGGTTCCCAGGGGAATTATGGCTACACCTTC; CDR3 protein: CASGSQGNYGYTF
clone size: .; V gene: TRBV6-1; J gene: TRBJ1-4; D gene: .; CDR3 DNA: TGTGCCAGCAGGAATCGGGGGGCTTCTAATGAAAAACTGTTTTTT; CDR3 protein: CASRNRGASNEKLFF
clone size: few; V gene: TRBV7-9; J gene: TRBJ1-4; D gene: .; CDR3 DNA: TGTGCCAGCAGCTTAGGGGGGCGACTAACTAATGAAAAACTGTTTTTT; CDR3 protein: CASSLGGRLTNEKLFF
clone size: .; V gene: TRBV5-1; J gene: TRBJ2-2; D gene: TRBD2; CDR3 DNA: TGCGCCAGCAGCTACGGACTAGAGAACACCGGGGAGCTGTTTTTT; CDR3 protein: CASSYGLENTGELFF
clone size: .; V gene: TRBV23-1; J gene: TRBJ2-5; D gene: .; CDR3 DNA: TGCGCCAGCAGTCAATCTCCACCAGACCAAGAGACCCAGTACTTC; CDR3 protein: CASSQSPPDQETQYF
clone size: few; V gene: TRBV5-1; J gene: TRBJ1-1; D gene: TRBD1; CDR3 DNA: TGCGCCAGCAGCTTGGGGGACAGGGCTGAAGCTTTCTTT; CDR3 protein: CASSLGDRAEAFF
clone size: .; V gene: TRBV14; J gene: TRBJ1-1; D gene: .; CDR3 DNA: TGTGCCAGCAGCCGAGTACAGGGATCAACTGTGGAGGCTTTCTTT; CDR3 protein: CASSRVQGSTVEAFF